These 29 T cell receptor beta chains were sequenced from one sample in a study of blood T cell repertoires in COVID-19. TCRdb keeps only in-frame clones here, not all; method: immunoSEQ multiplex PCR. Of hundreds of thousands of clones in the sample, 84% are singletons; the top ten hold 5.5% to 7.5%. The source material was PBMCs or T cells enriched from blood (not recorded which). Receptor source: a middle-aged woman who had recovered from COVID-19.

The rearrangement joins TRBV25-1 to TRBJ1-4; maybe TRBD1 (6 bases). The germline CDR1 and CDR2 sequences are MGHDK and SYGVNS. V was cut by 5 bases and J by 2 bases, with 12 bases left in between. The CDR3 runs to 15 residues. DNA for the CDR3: TGTGCCAGCAGTCCTGGACAGACCACTAATGAAAAACTGTTTTTT. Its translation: CASSPGQTTNEKLFF.

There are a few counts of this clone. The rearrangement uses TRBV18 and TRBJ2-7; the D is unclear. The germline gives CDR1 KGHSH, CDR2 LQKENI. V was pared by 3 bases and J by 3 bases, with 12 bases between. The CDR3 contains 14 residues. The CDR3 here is CASSPSTLLYEQYF. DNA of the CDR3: TGTGCCAGCTCACCGAGTACTCTTCTCTACGAGCAGTACTTC.

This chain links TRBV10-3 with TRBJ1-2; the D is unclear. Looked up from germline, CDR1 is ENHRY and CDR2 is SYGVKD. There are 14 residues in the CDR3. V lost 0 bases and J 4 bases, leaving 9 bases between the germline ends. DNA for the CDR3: TGTGCCATCAGTGAGTCGGAACGGAGCTATGGCTACACCTTC. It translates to CAISESERSYGYTF.

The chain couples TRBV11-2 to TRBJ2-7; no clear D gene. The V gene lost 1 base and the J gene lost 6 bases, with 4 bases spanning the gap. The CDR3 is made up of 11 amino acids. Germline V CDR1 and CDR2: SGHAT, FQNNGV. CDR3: CASSLGPEQYF. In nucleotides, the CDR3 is TGTGCCAGCAGCTTAGGGCCCGAGCAGTACTTC.

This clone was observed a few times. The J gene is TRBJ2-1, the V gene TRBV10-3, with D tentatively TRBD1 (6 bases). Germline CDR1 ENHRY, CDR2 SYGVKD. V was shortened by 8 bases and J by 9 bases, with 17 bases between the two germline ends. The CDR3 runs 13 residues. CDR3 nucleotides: TGTGCCATCCACGGGACAACCGAGGGTGAGCAGTTCTTC. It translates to CAIHGTTEGEQFF.

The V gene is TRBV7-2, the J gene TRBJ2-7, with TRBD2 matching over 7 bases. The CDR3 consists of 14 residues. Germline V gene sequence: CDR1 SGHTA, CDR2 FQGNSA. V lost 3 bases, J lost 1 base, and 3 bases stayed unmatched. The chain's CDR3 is CASSFGAGSYEQYF. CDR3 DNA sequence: TGTGCCAGCAGCTTTGGAGCGGGGTCCTACGAGCAGTACTTC.

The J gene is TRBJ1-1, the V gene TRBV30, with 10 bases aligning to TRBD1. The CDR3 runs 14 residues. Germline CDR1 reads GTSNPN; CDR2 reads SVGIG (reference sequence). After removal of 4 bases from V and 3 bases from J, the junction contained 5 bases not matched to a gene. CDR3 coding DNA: TGTGCCTGGACCAGGGACAGGGGTCACACTGAAGCTTTCTTT. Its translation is CAWTRDRGHTEAFF.

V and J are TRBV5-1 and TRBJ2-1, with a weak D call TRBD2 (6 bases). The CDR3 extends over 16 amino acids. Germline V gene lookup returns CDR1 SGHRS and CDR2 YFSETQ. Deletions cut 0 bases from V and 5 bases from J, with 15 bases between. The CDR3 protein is CASSLGPEGLDNEQFF. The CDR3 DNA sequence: TGCGCCAGCAGCTTGGGGCCGGAGGGCCTCGACAATGAGCAGTTCTTC.

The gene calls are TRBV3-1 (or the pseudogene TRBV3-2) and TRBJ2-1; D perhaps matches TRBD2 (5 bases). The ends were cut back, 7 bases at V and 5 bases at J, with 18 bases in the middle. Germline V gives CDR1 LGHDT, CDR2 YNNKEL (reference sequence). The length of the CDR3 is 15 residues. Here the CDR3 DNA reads TGTGCCAGCAATGGAGGTGCCTCAGAACACAATGAGCAGTTCTTC. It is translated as CASNGGASEHNEQFF.

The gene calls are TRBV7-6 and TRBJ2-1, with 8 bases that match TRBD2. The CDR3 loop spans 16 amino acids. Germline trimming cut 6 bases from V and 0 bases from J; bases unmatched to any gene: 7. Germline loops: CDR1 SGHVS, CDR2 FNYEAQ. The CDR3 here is CASRPLAGGSYNEQFF. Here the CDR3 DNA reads TGTGCCAGCAGGCCATTGGCGGGAGGCTCCTACAATGAGCAGTTCTTC.

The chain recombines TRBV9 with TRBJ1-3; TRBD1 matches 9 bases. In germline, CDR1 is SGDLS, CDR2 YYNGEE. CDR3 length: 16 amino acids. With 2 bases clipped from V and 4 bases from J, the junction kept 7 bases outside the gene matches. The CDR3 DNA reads TGTGCCAGCAGCGTCCGACAGGGGGACTCGGGAAACACCATATATTTT. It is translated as CASSVRQGDSGNTIYF. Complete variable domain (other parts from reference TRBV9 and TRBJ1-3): DSGVTQTPKHLITATGQRVTLRCSPRSGDLSVYWYQQSLDQGLQFLIQYYNGEERAKGNILERFSAQQFPDLHSELNLSSLELGDSALYFCASSVRQGDSGNTIYFGEGSWLTVV.

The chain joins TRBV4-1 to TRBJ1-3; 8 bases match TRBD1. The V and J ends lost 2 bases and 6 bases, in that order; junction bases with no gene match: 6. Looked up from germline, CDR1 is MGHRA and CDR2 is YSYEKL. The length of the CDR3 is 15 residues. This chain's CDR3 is CASSQPGQGKNTIYF. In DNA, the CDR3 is TGCGCCAGCAGCCAACCCGGACAGGGTAAAAACACCATATATTTT.

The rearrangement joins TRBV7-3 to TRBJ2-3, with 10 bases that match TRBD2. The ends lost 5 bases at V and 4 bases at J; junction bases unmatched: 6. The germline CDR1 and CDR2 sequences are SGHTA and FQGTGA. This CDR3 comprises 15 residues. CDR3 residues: CASSPLAGVPDTQYF. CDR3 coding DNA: TGTGCCAGCAGCCCGCTAGCGGGAGTCCCAGATACGCAGTATTTT. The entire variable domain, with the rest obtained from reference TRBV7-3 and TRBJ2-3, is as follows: GAGVSQTPSNKVTEKGKYVELRCDPISGHTALYWYRQSLGQGPEFLIYFQGTGAADDSGLPNDRFFAVRPEGSVSTLKIQRTERGDSAVYLCASSPLAGVPDTQYFGPGTRLTVL.

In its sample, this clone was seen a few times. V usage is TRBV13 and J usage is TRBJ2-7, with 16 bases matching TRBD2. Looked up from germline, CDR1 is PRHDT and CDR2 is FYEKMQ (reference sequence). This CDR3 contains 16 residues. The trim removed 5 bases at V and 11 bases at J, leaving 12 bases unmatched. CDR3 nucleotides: TGTGCCAGCAGCCCCCGGGGGGGACTAGCGGGAGGGCTGAAGTACGTC. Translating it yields CASSPRGGLAGGLKYV.

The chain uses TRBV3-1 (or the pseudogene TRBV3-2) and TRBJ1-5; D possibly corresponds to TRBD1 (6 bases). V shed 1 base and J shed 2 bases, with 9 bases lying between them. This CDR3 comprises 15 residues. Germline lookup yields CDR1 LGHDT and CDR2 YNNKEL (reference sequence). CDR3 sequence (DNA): TGTGCCAGCAGCCAAGCCCGGACAGGCAATCAGCCCCAGCATTTT. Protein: CASSQARTGNQPQHF.

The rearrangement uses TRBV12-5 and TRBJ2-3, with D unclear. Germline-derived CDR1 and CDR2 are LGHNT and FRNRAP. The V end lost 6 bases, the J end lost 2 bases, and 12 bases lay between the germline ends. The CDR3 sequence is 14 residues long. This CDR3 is CASGLEHFTDTQYF. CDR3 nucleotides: TGTGCTAGTGGCCTCGAACATTTCACAGATACGCAGTATTTT.

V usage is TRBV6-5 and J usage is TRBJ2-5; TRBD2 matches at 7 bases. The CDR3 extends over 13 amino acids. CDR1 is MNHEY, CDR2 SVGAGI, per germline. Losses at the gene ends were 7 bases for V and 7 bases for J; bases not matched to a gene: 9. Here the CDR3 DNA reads TGTGCCAGCACTGTAACTGGCGGGGGGACCCAGTACTTC. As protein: CASTVTGGGTQYF.

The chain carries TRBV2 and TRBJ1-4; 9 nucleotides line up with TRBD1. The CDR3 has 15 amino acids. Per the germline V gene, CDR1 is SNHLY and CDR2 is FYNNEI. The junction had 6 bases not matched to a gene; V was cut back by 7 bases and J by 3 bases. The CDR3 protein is CASILQGAPNEKLFF. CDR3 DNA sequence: TGTGCCAGCATCCTACAGGGGGCGCCTAATGAAAAACTGTTTTTT.

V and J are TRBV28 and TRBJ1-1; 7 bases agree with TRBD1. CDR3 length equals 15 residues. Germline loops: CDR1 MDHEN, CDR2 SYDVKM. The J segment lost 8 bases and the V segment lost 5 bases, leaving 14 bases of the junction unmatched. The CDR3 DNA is TGTGCCAGCAGTGCTACAGGGGCCCCTATGACGGAAGCTTTCTTT. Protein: CASSATGAPMTEAFF.

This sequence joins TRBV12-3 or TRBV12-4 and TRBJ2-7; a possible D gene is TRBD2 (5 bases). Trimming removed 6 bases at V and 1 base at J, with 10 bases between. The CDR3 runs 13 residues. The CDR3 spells CASRSSGSYEQYF. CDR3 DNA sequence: TGTGCCAGCAGATCATCGGGGTCCTACGAGCAGTACTTC.

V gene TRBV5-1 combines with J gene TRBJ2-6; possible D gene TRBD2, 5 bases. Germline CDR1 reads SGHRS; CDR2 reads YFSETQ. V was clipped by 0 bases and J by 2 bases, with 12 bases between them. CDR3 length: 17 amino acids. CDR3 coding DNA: TGCGCCAGCAGCTTGGACCGGGTCGGGACTGGGGCCAACGTCCTGACTTTC. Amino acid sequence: CASSLDRVGTGANVLTF.

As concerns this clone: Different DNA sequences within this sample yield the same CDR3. CDR3 bases: TGTGCTAGTGGTTTGGAAGACAGGGCGGCTTTCTTT. Protein product: CASGLEDRAAFF. The chain couples TRBV12-5 to TRBJ1-1; 7 nucleotides align to TRBD1. The CDR3 length is 12 residues. Germline values: CDR1 LGHNT, CDR2 FRNRAP. The V and J ends lost 1 base and 11 bases, in that order; junction bases with no gene match: 4. The full variable domain, rest sourced from reference TRBV12-5 and TRBJ1-1, is DARVTQTPRHKVTEMGQEVTMRCQPILGHNTVFWYRQTMMQGLELLAYFRNRAPLDDSGMPKDRFSAEMPDATLATLKIQPSEPRDSAVYFCASGLEDRAAFFGQGTRLTVV.

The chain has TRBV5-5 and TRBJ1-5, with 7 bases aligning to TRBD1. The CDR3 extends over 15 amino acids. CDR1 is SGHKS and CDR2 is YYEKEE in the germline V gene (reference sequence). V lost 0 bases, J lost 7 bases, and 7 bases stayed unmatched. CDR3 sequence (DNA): TGTGCCAGCAGCTTGGGCAGGGGGGACGGGCAGCCCCAGCATTTT. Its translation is CASSLGRGDGQPQHF.

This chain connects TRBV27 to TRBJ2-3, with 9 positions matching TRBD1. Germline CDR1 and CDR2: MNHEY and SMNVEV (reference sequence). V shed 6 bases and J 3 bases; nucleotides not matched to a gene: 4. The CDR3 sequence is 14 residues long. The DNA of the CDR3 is TGTGCCAGCAGCGACAGGGGGATGACAGATACGCAGTATTTT. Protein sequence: CASSDRGMTDTQYF.

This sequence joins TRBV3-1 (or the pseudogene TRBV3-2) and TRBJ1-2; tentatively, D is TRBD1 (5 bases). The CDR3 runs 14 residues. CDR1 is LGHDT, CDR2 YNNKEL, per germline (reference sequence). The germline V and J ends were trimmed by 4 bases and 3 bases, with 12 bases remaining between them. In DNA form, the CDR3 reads TGTGCCAGCAGCCGAACGACAGCAGACTATGGCTACACCTTC. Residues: CASSRTTADYGYTF.

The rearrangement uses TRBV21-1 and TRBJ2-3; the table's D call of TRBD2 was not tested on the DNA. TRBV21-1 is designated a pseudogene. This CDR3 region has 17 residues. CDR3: CASSKGLAGGRTDTQYF. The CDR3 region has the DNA TGTGCCAGCAGCAAAGGACTAGCGGGAGGACGCACAGATACGCAGTATTTT.

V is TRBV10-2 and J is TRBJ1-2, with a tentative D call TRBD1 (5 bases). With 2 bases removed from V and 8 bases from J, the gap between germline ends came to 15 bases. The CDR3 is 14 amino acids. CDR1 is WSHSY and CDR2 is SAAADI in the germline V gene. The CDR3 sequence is CASSEGDLGLGYTF. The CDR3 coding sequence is TGCGCCAGCAGTGAGGGGGATCTGGGGCTGGGCTACACCTTC.

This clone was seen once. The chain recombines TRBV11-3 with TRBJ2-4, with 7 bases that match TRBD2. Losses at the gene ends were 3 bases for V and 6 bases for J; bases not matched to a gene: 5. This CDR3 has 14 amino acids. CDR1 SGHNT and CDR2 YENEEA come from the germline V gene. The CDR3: CASSFDRGVNIQYF. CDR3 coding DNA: TGTGCCAGCAGCTTCGACCGGGGGGTAAACATTCAGTACTTC.

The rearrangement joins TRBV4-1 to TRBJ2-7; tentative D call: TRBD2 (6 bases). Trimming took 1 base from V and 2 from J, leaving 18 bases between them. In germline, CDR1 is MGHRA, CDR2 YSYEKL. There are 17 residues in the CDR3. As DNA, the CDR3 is TGCGCCAGCAGCCAAGGTCCCCCGGGACGGGGGACCTACGAGCAGTACTTC. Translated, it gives CASSQGPPGRGTYEQYF.